Given below is one T cell receptor beta chain in context. What it recognizes is unknown. These data belong to a study of blood T cells in healthy people across ages. Study results and caveats: Age showed a roughly linear inverse relationship with TCR beta diversity per million T cells.

CDR1 is SQVTM and CDR2 is ANQGSEA in the germline V gene. The CDR3 totals 11 residues. Between the trimmed V and J ends, which lost 6 bases and 4 bases, there was a span of 7 bases. Using a J-beta primer mix together with a sample-barcoded 5' primer, a second PCR was run for roughly 6 to 11 cycles. Sequencing of every sample gave 2.5 million or more CDR3-containing paired-end reads. TCRdb re-called the 5' RACE reads through MiXCR, storing one row per CDR3 protein. The sample includes roughly 700,000 distinct CDR3 sequences, about 52% of them seen just once. Donor samples were obtained from healthy Caucasian individuals from Russia, aged 6 to 90.

The receptor was isolated from a woman aged 55-70 years in good health. The sample comprised blood. The chain couples TRBV29-1 to TRBJ2-1; D is possibly TRBD2 (5 bases). The DNA of the CDR3 is TGCAGCGTAGGACTGTACAATGAGCAGTTCTTC. Encoded protein: CSVGLYNEQFF.